The 22 T cell receptor beta chains reported below all come from one sample, sequenced in a study of blood T cell repertoires in COVID-19 (dated by TCRdb to about 2020). The library was obtained by the immunoSEQ multiplex PCR assay. TCRdb's version of the immuneACCESS table is confined to in-frame rearrangements and falls short of the full clone set. An unresolved V gene accounts for under half of the shortfall where checked; the remainder is of unknown origin. This sample is represented by a few hundred thousand clones; approximately 85% of them were singletons. The ten largest make up roughly 8% of the sample. Sequenced material: peripheral blood. These TCRs come from a woman older than 75 with COVID-19, enrolled during active disease.

This clone was detected once. This sequence joins TRBV25-1 and TRBJ2-3; possibly TRBD2 for D (7 bases). This CDR3 has 14 residues. V lost 7 bases, J lost 4 bases, and 15 bases lay in between. Germline CDR1 MGHDK, CDR2 SYGVNS. CDR3 sequence: CASKGRGDADTQYF. CDR3 coding DNA: TGTGCCAGCAAGGGGAGGGGGGATGCAGATACGCAGTATTTT.

This sequence joins TRBV10-3 and TRBJ2-5; TRBD2 agrees at 15 bases. J gave up 1 base and V 5 bases, and 5 bases lay outside the gene matches. CDR1 and CDR2 from the germline V gene are ENHRY and SYGVKD. The CDR3 runs to 17 residues. CDR3 sequence reads: CAISIGTSGGSQETQYF. CDR3 bases: TGTGCCATCAGTATCGGGACTAGCGGGGGGTCCCAAGAGACCCAGTACTTC.

This clone was recorded once. This chain uses TRBV18 with TRBJ2-2; D might be TRBD1 (6 bases). The CDR3 is made up of 14 amino acids. CDR1 KGHSH and CDR2 LQKENI come from the germline V gene. Between the trimmed V and J ends, which lost 4 bases and 4 bases, there was a span of 10 bases. CDR3 in DNA: TGTGCCAGCTCACGACAGGAACCCACCGGGGAGCTGTTTTTT. Residues: CASSRQEPTGELFF.

This clone has only a few counts. The chain carries TRBV9 and TRBJ1-1; a possible D gene is TRBD1 (5 bases). V was trimmed by 4 bases and J by 0 bases, leaving 16 bases between them. Germline CDR1 is SGDLS and CDR2 is YYNGEE. There are 16 residues in the CDR3. CDR3 amino acids: CASSNVGGSMNTEAFF. CDR3 in DNA: TGTGCCAGCAGCAATGTCGGGGGGTCGATGAACACTGAAGCTTTCTTT.

CDR3 nucleotide sequence: TGTGCCAGCAGCCAATGGAGGACAGCCGGGGAGCTGTTTTTT. This encodes CASSQWRTAGELFF. The chain joins TRBV16 to TRBJ2-2; D may be TRBD1 (6 bases). The CDR3 extends over 14 amino acids. Germline values: CDR1 KGHSY, CDR2 FQNENV. The V gene lost 1 base and the J gene lost 6 bases, with 9 bases spanning the gap.

The rearrangement uses TRBV5-1 and TRBJ2-7; a possible D gene is TRBD2 (6 bases). The germline V gene has CDR1 SGHRS and CDR2 YFSETQ. This CDR3 region has 14 residues. The V gene lost 4 bases and the J gene lost 2 bases, with 13 bases spanning the gap. The CDR3 loop reads CASSRTWGAYEQYF. The CDR3 region has the DNA TGCGCCAGCAGCCGGACGTGGGGGGCCTACGAGCAGTACTTC.

The V gene is TRBV7-2, the J gene TRBJ2-2; D possibly corresponds to TRBD1 (5 bases). V lost 6 bases and J 5 bases, leaving 13 bases between the germline ends. The CDR3 contains 14 residues. Looked up from germline, CDR1 is SGHTA and CDR2 is FQGNSA. The CDR3 here is CASRTQGVTGELFF. The CDR3 DNA reads TGTGCCAGCAGAACTCAGGGTGTGACCGGGGAGCTGTTTTTT.

The V gene is TRBV6-5, the J gene TRBJ1-2; weak D call: TRBD1 (6 bases). V was shortened by 6 bases and J by 6 bases, with 17 bases between the two germline ends. Per the germline V gene, CDR1 is MNHEY and CDR2 is SVGAGI. This CDR3 region has 14 residues. The CDR3 DNA reads as TGTGCCAGCAGCGCTTCCAGGGGCGCAGATGGCTACACCTTC. Protein product: CASSASRGADGYTF.

The CDR3 is CAIGEGPSPYEQYF. The DNA for the CDR3 is TGTGCCATCGGGGAGGGCCCCTCGCCCTACGAGCAGTACTTC. The V gene is TRBV10-3, the J gene TRBJ2-7, with TRBD2 identical over 7 bases. In germline, CDR1 is ENHRY, CDR2 SYGVKD. J gave up 2 bases and V 8 bases, and 9 bases lay outside the gene matches. The CDR3 has 14 residues.

The CDR3 reads CASSVETGRNQPQHF. CDR3 nucleotide sequence: TGTGCCAGCAGCGTAGAGACAGGTCGGAATCAGCCCCAGCATTTT. The rearrangement uses TRBV9 and TRBJ1-5, with D perhaps matching TRBD1 (6 bases). The length of the CDR3 is 15 residues. The germline V gene encodes CDR1 SGDLS and CDR2 YYNGEE. Deletions cut 0 bases from V and 4 bases from J, with 11 bases between.

This clone was picked up a small number of times. The V and J genes are TRBV4-1 and TRBJ2-3, with TRBD2 matching over 8 bases. Losses at the gene ends were 4 bases for V and 4 bases for J; bases not matched to a gene: 7. CDR3 size: 15 residues. Germline CDR1 reads MGHRA; CDR2 reads YSYEKL. The CDR3 protein is CASSLGRGEPDTQYF. The CDR3 region has the DNA TGCGCCAGCAGCCTCGGGCGGGGGGAGCCAGATACGCAGTATTTT.

This clone was seen a few times. V and J are TRBV7-9 and TRBJ2-1, with D perhaps matching TRBD2 (7 bases). From germline, CDR1 is SEHNR and CDR2 FQNEAQ (reference sequence). V was cut by 4 bases and J by 9 bases, with 22 bases left in between. The CDR3 is 16 amino acids. In DNA, the CDR3 is TGTGCCAGCAGCTACCCGGGCGGCTGGGGGGGCGTTGAGCAGTTCTTC. This gives the protein CASSYPGGWGGVEQFF.

The chain links TRBV12-5 to TRBJ1-2; the D gene is possibly TRBD1 (5 bases). The CDR3 loop spans 14 amino acids. The germline CDR1 and CDR2 sequences are LGHNT and FRNRAP. V lost 6 bases to trimming and J lost 4 bases, with 15 bases between them. The DNA for the CDR3 is TGTGCTAGTGGGGCCGACAGTGTGATCTATGGCTACACCTTC. Amino acid sequence: CASGADSVIYGYTF.

The chain has TRBV7-8 and TRBJ2-7, with 7 bases matching TRBD1. Germline V gives CDR1 SGHVS, CDR2 FQNEAQ. The length of the CDR3 is 13 residues. V lost 4 bases and J lost 9; bases outside the gene matches: 9. CDR3 sequence reads: CASSSTTGLGQYF. In nucleotides, the CDR3 is TGTGCCAGCAGCTCGACGACAGGGCTCGGGCAGTACTTC.

The chain couples TRBV2 to TRBJ1-2; 9 bases agree with TRBD1. The CDR3 length is 13 residues. The V gene end was trimmed by 6 bases and the J gene end by 7 bases; junction bases not matched to a gene: 6. Germline CDR1 reads SNHLY; CDR2 reads FYNNEI. This CDR3 reads CASRPGTGSGYTF. The DNA for the CDR3 is TGTGCCAGCAGGCCCGGGACAGGGAGTGGCTACACCTTC.

The V call is TRBV9, the J call TRBJ2-3; D is unresolved. Trimming pared 4 bases from V and 2 bases from J, leaving 14 bases between. CDR1 is SGDLS, CDR2 YYNGEE, per germline. The CDR3 has 15 amino acids. The CDR3 sequence: CASSFTAEPTDTQYF. DNA for the CDR3: TGTGCCAGCAGCTTTACCGCAGAACCCACAGATACGCAGTATTTT.

This chain links TRBV3-1 (or the pseudogene TRBV3-2) with TRBJ1-6; D not resolved. V dropped 1 base and J dropped 6 bases, with 7 bases sitting between them. The V gene's germline CDR1 is LGHDT and CDR2 YNNKEL (reference sequence). CDR3 length equals 14 residues. In DNA form, the CDR3 reads TGTGCCAGCAGCCAAGGGGCCATTAATTCACCCCTCCACTTT. The encoded protein is CASSQGAINSPLHF.

This clone appeared a single time. The rearrangement uses TRBV5-6 and TRBJ2-5, with TRBD2 matching over 9 bases. The CDR3 spans 16 residues. The germline V gene encodes CDR1 SGHDT and CDR2 YYEEEE. J lost 5 bases, V lost 3 bases, and 11 bases had no gene match. The CDR3 DNA sequence: TGTGCCAGCAGCTCCCGAGCGGGGGGTGTCGGGGAGACCCAGTACTTC. Translating it yields CASSSRAGGVGETQYF.

V gene TRBV7-2 combines with J gene TRBJ2-7, with a weak D call TRBD2 (6 bases). CDR3 size: 14 residues. Germline assignment: CDR1 SGHTA and CDR2 FQGNSA. V lost 1 base to trimming and J lost 6 bases, with 13 bases between them. The CDR3 loop is CASSLGLDGVEQYF. The CDR3 DNA reads TGTGCCAGCAGCTTAGGACTAGACGGTGTCGAGCAGTACTTC.

The chain links TRBV7-2 to TRBJ1-1, with no clear D. Deletions cut 2 bases from V and 3 bases from J, with 10 bases between. Germline CDR1 and CDR2: SGHTA and FQGNSA. The CDR3 is made up of 14 amino acids. CDR3: CASSLNFRYTEAFF. The CDR3, as DNA: TGTGCCAGCAGCTTAAATTTCAGATACACTGAAGCTTTCTTT.

This clone was counted a few times. V is TRBV29-1 and J is TRBJ1-5; no definite D call. Between the trimmed V and J ends, which lost 1 base and 3 bases, there was a span of 7 bases. Germline assignment: CDR1 SQVTM and CDR2 ANQGSEA. The CDR3 extends over 13 amino acids. The CDR3 DNA reads TGCAGCGTTGAAGGAGAACCCAATCAGCCCCAGCATTTT. Amino acids: CSVEGEPNQPQHF.

The J gene is TRBJ1-4, the V gene TRBV9, with D possibly matching TRBD1 (6 bases). Per germline, CDR1 SGDLS and CDR2 YYNGEE. V lost 4 bases and J lost 5, with 18 bases in between. The CDR3 length is 16 residues. CDR3: CASSQTATGWNEKLFF. The DNA of the CDR3 is TGTGCCAGCAGCCAGACCGCGACAGGTTGGAATGAAAAACTGTTTTTT.